These T cell receptor beta chains were read from a single sample in a study of cytomegalovirus exposure and HLA in healthy donors. Data came from immunoSEQ multiplex PCR; TCRdb stores just in-frame clones and leaves some out. This table lists some 120,000 clones. Material: PBMCs. The source of these receptors is a young man in good health and CMV-seronegative. CDR3s include the opening cysteine and the closing phenylalanine or tryptophan. The D gene is left open where the match is weak.

J gene: TRBJ1-5
D gene: TRBD1
V gene: TRBV4-1
CDR3 protein: CASSRRLQGANQPQHF
CDR3 DNA: TGCGCCAGCAGCCGACGTCTACAGGGGGCCAATCAGCCCCAGCATTTT

J gene: TRBJ2-7
D gene: TRBD2
V gene: TRBV18
CDR3 protein: CASSPLPGGNEQYF
CDR3 DNA: TGTGCCAGCTCACCACTACCGGGGGGGAACGAGCAGTACTTC

J gene: TRBJ2-7
D gene: TRBD2
V gene: TRBV5-4
CDR3 protein: CASSLRREGGEQYF
CDR3 DNA: TGTGCCAGCAGCTTGAGGCGGGAGGGAGGTGAGCAGTACTTC

J gene: TRBJ1-1
D gene: .
V gene: TRBV5-1
CDR3 protein: CASSLVAQGPTEAFF
CDR3 DNA: TGCGCCAGCAGCTTGGTGGCTCAGGGGCCCACTGAAGCTTTCTTT

J gene: TRBJ2-5
D gene: TRBD2
V gene: TRBV15
CDR3 protein: CATSRDGLAGNRQETQYF
CDR3 DNA: TGTGCCACCAGCAGAGATGGGCTAGCGGGGAATAGGCAAGAGACCCAGTACTTC

J gene: TRBJ1-5
D gene: .
V gene: TRBV18
CDR3 protein: CASSPSVDFNQPQHF
CDR3 DNA: TGTGCCAGCTCACCTAGCGTTGACTTTAATCAGCCCCAGCATTTT

J gene: TRBJ2-7
D gene: .
V gene: TRBV19
CDR3 protein: CASSIFGGETYEQYF
CDR3 DNA: TGTGCCAGTAGTATATTCGGGGGTGAAACCTACGAGCAGTACTTC

J gene: TRBJ2-1
D gene: TRBD2
V gene: TRBV2
CDR3 protein: CASSRTSGGAYEQFF
CDR3 DNA: TGTGCCAGCAGCCGAACTAGCGGGGGGGCTTATGAGCAGTTCTTC

J gene: TRBJ1-2
D gene: .
V gene: TRBV5-4
CDR3 protein: CASSLNPKDFSYGYTF
CDR3 DNA: TGTGCCAGCAGCTTGAACCCCAAGGACTTTAGCTATGGCTACACCTTC

J gene: TRBJ2-7
D gene: TRBD1
V gene: TRBV19
CDR3 protein: CASSPPGQGYEQYF
CDR3 DNA: TGTGCCAGTAGCCCCCCGGGACAGGGATACGAGCAGTACTTC

J gene: TRBJ1-4
D gene: TRBD1
V gene: TRBV9
CDR3 protein: CASSDSGTGGARGEKLFF
CDR3 DNA: TGTGCCAGCAGCGACTCCGGGACAGGGGGCGCGAGGGGTGAAAAACTGTTTTTT

J gene: TRBJ2-7
D gene: .
V gene: TRBV6-1
CDR3 protein: CASSEFRVRVEQYF
CDR3 DNA: TGTGCCAGCAGTGAATTCAGGGTTCGGGTCGAGCAGTACTTC

J gene: TRBJ2-1
D gene: .
V gene: TRBV5-1
CDR3 protein: CASSSGGASSYNEQFF
CDR3 DNA: TGCGCCAGCAGCTCGGGCGGGGCGAGCTCCTACAATGAGCAGTTCTTC

J gene: TRBJ1-2
D gene: TRBD1
V gene: TRBV11-2
CDR3 protein: CASSSTTGGDGYTF
CDR3 DNA: TGTGCCAGCAGCTCAACTACAGGGGGAGATGGCTACACCTTC

J gene: TRBJ2-3
D gene: .
V gene: TRBV6-1
CDR3 protein: CASGRLPGLDTQYF
CDR3 DNA: TGTGCCAGCGGAAGGCTTCCAGGCCTAGATACGCAGTATTTT

J gene: TRBJ2-5
D gene: TRBD2
V gene: TRBV7-9
CDR3 protein: CASSLGTLGSERERTQYF
CDR3 DNA: TGTGCCAGCAGCTTAGGTACTTTGGGGTCTGAGCGGGAGCGGACCCAGTACTTC

J gene: TRBJ2-7
D gene: TRBD1
V gene: TRBV6-1
CDR3 protein: CASSKDRGTYEQYF
CDR3 DNA: TGTGCCAGCAGTAAGGACAGGGGAACCTACGAGCAGTACTTC

J gene: TRBJ2-2
D gene: .
V gene: TRBV6-1
CDR3 protein: CASSAKTRNTGELFF
CDR3 DNA: TGTGCCAGCAGTGCCAAGACACGTAACACCGGGGAGCTGTTTTTT

J gene: TRBJ2-1
D gene: .
V gene: TRBV6-5
CDR3 protein: CASRVEGSSYNEQFF
CDR3 DNA: TGTGCCAGCAGAGTGGAGGGCAGCTCGTACAATGAGCAGTTCTTC

J gene: TRBJ2-7
D gene: TRBD1
V gene: TRBV5-1
CDR3 protein: CASSGTGVHEQYF
CDR3 DNA: TGCGCCAGCAGCGGGACAGGGGTCCACGAGCAGTACTTC

J gene: TRBJ2-7
D gene: .
V gene: TRBV11-1
CDR3 protein: CASSLVHRENDYEQYF
CDR3 DNA: TGTGCCAGCAGCCTCGTACACAGGGAGAACGACTACGAGCAGTACTTC

J gene: TRBJ2-3
D gene: TRBD1
V gene: TRBV6-5
CDR3 protein: CATYRGPRADTQYF
CDR3 DNA: TGTGCCACCTACAGGGGGCCCAGGGCAGATACGCAGTATTTT

J gene: TRBJ2-1
D gene: TRBD2
V gene: TRBV10-3
CDR3 protein: CAISDLTSGYVDEQFF
CDR3 DNA: TGTGCCATCAGTGACCTAACTAGCGGGTACGTAGATGAGCAGTTCTTC

J gene: TRBJ1-4
D gene: .
V gene: TRBV6-1
CDR3 protein: CASSREGLVGEKLFF
CDR3 DNA: TGTGCCAGCAGTCGGGAGGGTTTAGTCGGTGAAAAACTGTTTTTT

J gene: TRBJ2-3
D gene: .
V gene: TRBV19
CDR3 protein: CASSTWTPPATDTQYF
CDR3 DNA: TGTGCCAGTAGTACCTGGACTCCGCCGGCGACAGATACGCAGTATTTT

J gene: TRBJ2-7
D gene: .
V gene: TRBV5-1
CDR3 protein: CASSLGHHEQYF
CDR3 DNA: TGCGCCAGCAGCTTGGGACACCACGAGCAGTACTTC

J gene: TRBJ2-7
D gene: TRBD2
V gene: TRBV6-1
CDR3 protein: CATTSGTTIREQYF
CDR3 DNA: TGTGCCACGACCTCCGGGACTACCATCCGGGAGCAGTACTTC

J gene: TRBJ2-2
D gene: TRBD2
V gene: TRBV5-1
CDR3 protein: CASTGTSGNTGELFF
CDR3 DNA: TGCGCCAGCACCGGGACTAGCGGGAACACCGGGGAGCTGTTTTTT

J gene: TRBJ2-7
D gene: TRBD1
V gene: TRBV11-3
CDR3 protein: CASSLDWGQGNEQYF
CDR3 DNA: TGTGCCAGCAGCTTAGATTGGGGACAGGGTAACGAGCAGTACTTC

J gene: TRBJ2-1
D gene: TRBD2
V gene: TRBV7-9
CDR3 protein: CASSLGGGRGNEQFF
CDR3 DNA: TGTGCCAGCAGCTTAGGGGGCGGGAGGGGGAATGAGCAGTTCTTC

J gene: TRBJ2-1
D gene: .
V gene: TRBV7-9
CDR3 protein: CASSLDSFGEQFF
CDR3 DNA: TGTGCCAGCAGCTTAGACAGTTTCGGTGAGCAGTTCTTC

J gene: TRBJ1-2
D gene: TRBD1
V gene: TRBV7-9
CDR3 protein: CASSLDQGGGGYTF
CDR3 DNA: TGTGCCAGCAGCTTAGATCAAGGGGGCGGAGGCTACACCTTC

J gene: TRBJ2-1
D gene: .
V gene: TRBV27
CDR3 protein: CASSLYLNPLMINEQFF
CDR3 DNA: TGTGCCAGCAGTCTATACTTAAATCCACTCATGATCAATGAGCAGTTCTTC

J gene: TRBJ1-1
D gene: .
V gene: TRBV5-1
CDR3 protein: CASSLAAGTEAFF
CDR3 DNA: TGCGCCAGCAGCCTCGCCGCGGGAACTGAAGCTTTCTTT

J gene: TRBJ2-7
D gene: TRBD1
V gene: TRBV30
CDR3 protein: CAAGTGALSYEQYF
CDR3 DNA: TGTGCCGCGGGGACAGGGGCCCTTTCCTACGAGCAGTACTTC